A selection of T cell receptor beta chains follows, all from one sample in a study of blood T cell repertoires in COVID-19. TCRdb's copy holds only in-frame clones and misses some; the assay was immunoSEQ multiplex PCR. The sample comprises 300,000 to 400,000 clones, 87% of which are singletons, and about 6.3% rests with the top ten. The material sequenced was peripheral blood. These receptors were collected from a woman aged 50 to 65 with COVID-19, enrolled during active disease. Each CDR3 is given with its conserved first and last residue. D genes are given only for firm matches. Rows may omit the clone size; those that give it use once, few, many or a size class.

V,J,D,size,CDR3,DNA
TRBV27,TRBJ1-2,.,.,CASSWRGGAEGYTF,TGTGCCAGCAGTTGGAGGGGGGGGGCGGAAGGCTACACCTTC
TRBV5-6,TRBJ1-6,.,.,CASSLTGRSYNSPLHF,TGTGCCAGCAGTTTAACAGGGCGATCCTATAATTCACCCCTCCACTTT
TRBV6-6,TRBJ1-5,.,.,CASSYSKVGRDQPQHF,TGTGCCAGCAGTTACTCGAAAGTGGGCAGGGATCAGCCCCAGCATTTT
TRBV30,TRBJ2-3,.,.,CAWSHYTDTQYF,TGTGCCTGGAGTCACTACACAGATACGCAGTATTTT
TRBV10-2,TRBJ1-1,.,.,CASSLKPGNTEAFF,TGCGCCAGCAGCCTCAAACCCGGGAACACTGAAGCTTTCTTT
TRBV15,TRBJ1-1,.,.,CATSRGGLMNTEAFF,TGTGCCACCAGCAGAGGAGGATTGATGAACACTGAAGCTTTCTTT
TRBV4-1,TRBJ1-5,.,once,CASSQAPGSTDQPQHF,TGCGCCAGCAGCCAAGCGCCAGGCAGCACCGATCAGCCCCAGCATTTT
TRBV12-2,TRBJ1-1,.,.,CASRVLLWVGGDTEAFF,TGTGCAAGTCGCGTACTCCTTTGGGTCGGGGGGGACACTGAAGCTTTCTTT
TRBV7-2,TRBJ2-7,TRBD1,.,CASSPGQGAFYEQYF,TGTGCCAGCAGCCCCGGACAGGGGGCATTCTACGAGCAGTACTTC
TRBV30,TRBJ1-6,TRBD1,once,CAWSVPSKGGRDSPLHF,TGTGCCTGGAGTGTACCAAGTAAAGGGGGCCGGGATTCACCCCTCCACTTT
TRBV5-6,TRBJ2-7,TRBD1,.,CASSSTGRLYEQYF,TGTGCCAGCAGCTCGACAGGGCGCCTCTACGAGCAGTACTTC
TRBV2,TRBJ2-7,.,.,CASSFFPSSYEQYF,TGTGCCAGCAGTTTCTTCCCCTCCTCCTACGAGCAGTACTTC
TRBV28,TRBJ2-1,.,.,CASTKGHHNNEQFF,TGTGCCAGCACAAAAGGACACCATAATAATGAGCAGTTCTTC
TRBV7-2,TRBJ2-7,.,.,CASRATGDEQYF,TGTGCCAGCAGGGCCACAGGAGACGAGCAGTACTTC
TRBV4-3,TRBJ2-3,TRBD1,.,CASSQESTGVLPVTDTQYF,TGCGCCAGCAGCCAAGAAAGCACAGGGGTCCTCCCTGTCACAGATACGCAGTATTTT
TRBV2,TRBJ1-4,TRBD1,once,CARGDSLNEKLFF,TGTGCCAGGGGGGACAGCCTGAATGAAAAACTGTTTTTT
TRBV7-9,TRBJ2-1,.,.,CASSLGSGPYNEQFF,TGTGCCAGCAGCTTAGGATCAGGGCCTTACAATGAGCAGTTCTTC
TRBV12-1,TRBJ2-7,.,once,CASSLGQGGSYEQYF,TGTGCCAGCAGCCTGGGACAGGGAGGATCCTACGAGCAGTACTTC
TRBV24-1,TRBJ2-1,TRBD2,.,CATSDPLAGGPHPDEQFF,TGTGCCACCAGTGATCCTCTAGCGGGAGGGCCCCATCCCGATGAGCAGTTCTTC
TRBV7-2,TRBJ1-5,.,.,CASSHSLSNNQPQHF,TGTGCCAGCAGCCACTCTCTGAGTAACAATCAGCCCCAGCATTTT
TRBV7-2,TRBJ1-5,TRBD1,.,CASSPKGDSYSNQPQHF,TGTGCCAGCAGCCCCAAGGGGGACAGCTATAGCAATCAGCCCCAGCATTTT
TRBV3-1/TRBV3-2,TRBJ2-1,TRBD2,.,CASSQTQTSGVNNEQFF,TGTGCCAGCAGCCAAACACAGACTAGCGGAGTAAACAATGAGCAGTTCTTC
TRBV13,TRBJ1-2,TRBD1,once,CASSLSLDRGFGYTF,TGTGCCAGCAGCTTATCCCTAGACAGGGGGTTTGGCTACACCTTC
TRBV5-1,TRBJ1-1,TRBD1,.,CASSPRTGGNTEAFF,TGCGCCAGCAGCCCACGGACAGGGGGAAACACTGAAGCTTTCTTT
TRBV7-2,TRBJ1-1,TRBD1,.,CASSLAGTGGGKNEAFF,TGTGCCAGCAGCTTAGCCGGGACAGGGGGCGGGAAAAATGAAGCTTTCTTT
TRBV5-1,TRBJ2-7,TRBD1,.,CASSLNGQGSYEQYF,TGCGCCAGCAGCTTGAACGGACAGGGGTCCTACGAGCAGTACTTC
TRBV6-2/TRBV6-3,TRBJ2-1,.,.,CASSYSPGTYNEQFF,TGTGCCAGCAGTTACTCTCCAGGGACTTACAATGAGCAGTTCTTC
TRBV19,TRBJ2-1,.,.,CASSIKSPADYNEQFF,TGTGCCAGTAGTATAAAGTCGCCAGCGGACTACAATGAGCAGTTCTTC
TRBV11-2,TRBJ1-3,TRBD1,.,CASSLETGSGNTIYF,TGTGCCAGCAGCTTAGAGACAGGGTCTGGAAACACCATATATTTT
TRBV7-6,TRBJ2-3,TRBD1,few,CASSLEGQGPTDTQYF,TGTGCCAGCAGCTTAGAGGGACAGGGTCCCACAGATACGCAGTATTTT
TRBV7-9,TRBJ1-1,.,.,CASSLPNKNTEAFF,TGTGCCAGCAGCTTGCCTAATAAGAACACTGAAGCTTTCTTT
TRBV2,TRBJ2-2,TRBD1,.,CASSRDRGAGELFF,TGTGCCAGCAGCCGGGACAGGGGAGCCGGGGAGCTGTTTTTT
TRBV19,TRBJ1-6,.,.,CASSIFGKDSVSPLHF,TGTGCCAGTAGTATATTCGGGAAGGACAGTGTTTCACCCCTCCACTTT
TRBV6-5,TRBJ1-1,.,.,CASTLGYRVNTEAFF,TGTGCCAGCACCCTGGGATACAGGGTTAACACTGAAGCTTTCTTT
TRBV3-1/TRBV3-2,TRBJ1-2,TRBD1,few,CASSHPPETGGAANYGYTF,TGTGCCAGCAGCCATCCCCCGGAGACAGGGGGCGCAGCTAACTATGGCTACACCTTC
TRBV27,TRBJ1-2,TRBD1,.,CASSPRTGVFYGYTF,TGTGCCAGCAGTCCTCGGACAGGGGTATTCTATGGCTACACCTTC
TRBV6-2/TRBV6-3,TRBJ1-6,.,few,CASSYRPKDRTISYNSPLHF,TGTGCCAGCAGTTACAGACCTAAAGACAGGACGATCTCCTATAATTCACCCCTCCACTTT
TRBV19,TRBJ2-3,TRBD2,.,CASSIDPLAGESTDTQYF,TGTGCCAGTAGTATAGATCCACTAGCGGGGGAGAGCACAGATACGCAGTATTTT
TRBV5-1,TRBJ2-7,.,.,CASSLGPSGSSLYEQYF,TGCGCCAGCAGCTTGGGCCCCTCCGGGAGCAGCCTCTACGAGCAGTACTTC
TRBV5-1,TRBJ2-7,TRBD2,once,CASRERGSTSSEQYF,TGCGCCAGCCGAGAACGCGGGAGTACGTCTAGCGAGCAGTACTTC
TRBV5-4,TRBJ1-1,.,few,CASSLYSTQNTEAFF,TGTGCCAGCAGCTTGTATAGTACCCAGAACACTGAAGCTTTCTTT
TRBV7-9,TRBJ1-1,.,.,CASSLSNRDTEAFF,TGTGCCAGCAGCTTGAGTAACAGGGACACTGAAGCTTTCTTT
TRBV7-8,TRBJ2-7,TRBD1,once,CASSPRTGWSEQYF,TGTGCCAGCAGCCCCCGGACAGGGTGGTCCGAGCAGTACTTC
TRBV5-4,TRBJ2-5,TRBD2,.,CASSQPTAGKETQYF,TGTGCCAGCAGCCAACCCACAGCGGGGAAAGAGACCCAGTACTTC
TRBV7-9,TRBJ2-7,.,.,CASRPGVGTGIFEQYF,TGTGCCAGCAGACCCGGGGTCGGGACTGGGATCTTCGAGCAGTACTTC
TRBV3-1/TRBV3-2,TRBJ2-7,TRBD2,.,CASSQEALAVFVEQYF,TGTGCCAGCAGCCAAGAGGCACTAGCGGTCTTTGTCGAGCAGTACTTC
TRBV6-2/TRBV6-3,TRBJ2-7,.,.,CASSYRPRTDYEQYF,TGTGCCAGCAGTTACCGTCCTCGGACAGACTACGAGCAGTACTTC
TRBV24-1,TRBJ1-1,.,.,CATSDEGNTEAFF,TGTGCCACCAGTGATGAGGGGAACACTGAAGCTTTCTTT
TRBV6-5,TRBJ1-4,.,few,CASSYSIRGLLEKLFF,TGTGCCAGCAGTTACTCGATAAGGGGACTCCTTGAAAAACTGTTTTTT
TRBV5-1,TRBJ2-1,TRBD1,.,CASSFAGTDYNEQFF,TGCGCCAGCAGCTTCGCCGGGACAGACTACAATGAGCAGTTCTTC
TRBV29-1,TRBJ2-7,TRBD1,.,CSVEDRGPDRAAYEQYF,TGCAGCGTTGAAGATCGGGGGCCGGACAGGGCAGCCTACGAGCAGTACTTC
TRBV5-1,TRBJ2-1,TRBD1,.,CASSGTGVDNEQFF,TGCGCCAGCAGCGGGACAGGGGTGGACAATGAGCAGTTCTTC